The 13 T cell receptor beta chains given below trace back to one sample, sequenced in a study of blood T cell dynamics during melanoma immunotherapy. Time point meaning: pre-treatment baseline. Produced via immunoSEQ multiplex PCR; TCRdb's table is partial and in-frame only. The repertoire includes under 15,000 clones, around 83% of them detected once, and roughly 4% sits in the top ten. The sample was blood, taken from a patient treated with checkpoint blockade. The receptors were sampled from a human donor with melanoma.

This sequence joins TRBV5-6 and TRBJ1-4; D uncertain. The CDR3 loop spans 13 amino acids. CDR1 and CDR2 (germline): SGHDT, YYEEEE. V shed 4 bases and J shed 8 bases, with 12 bases lying between them. The CDR3 DNA is TGTGCCAGCAGCGAGTGGGTAAAGGAAAAACTGTTTTTT. Translating it yields CASSEWVKEKLFF.

The chain has TRBV9 and TRBJ1-1; weak D call: TRBD1 (5 bases). The germline V gene has CDR1 SGDLS and CDR2 YYNGEE. V was trimmed by 6 bases and J by 1 base, leaving 13 bases between them. This CDR3 has 14 amino acids. CDR3 coding DNA: TGTGCCAGCACCACACAGGACGGGAACACTGAAGCTTTCTTT. Its translation is CASTTQDGNTEAFF.

The chain couples TRBV7-2 to TRBJ2-3; D call uncertain. Between the trimmed V and J ends, which lost 0 bases and 4 bases, there was a span of 5 bases. This CDR3 region has 13 residues. Germline V gene sequence: CDR1 SGHTA, CDR2 FQGNSA. The CDR3 DNA reads TGTGCCAGCAGCTTAGCCGACCCAGATACGCAGTATTTT. Translated, it gives CASSLADPDTQYF.

The V call is TRBV18, the J call TRBJ1-1; 9 positions agree with TRBD1. Germline V lookup: CDR1 KGHSH, CDR2 LQKENI. V dropped 4 bases and J dropped 10; count of bases not matched to a gene: 4. The CDR3 covers 12 residues. The CDR3 DNA follows: TGTGCCAGCTCACTTCCGGACAGGGGAGCTTTCTTT. Its protein is CASSLPDRGAFF.

J is TRBJ2-2 and V is TRBV5-1, with TRBD1 matching 12 bases. CDR3 length: 16 amino acids. V lost 3 bases to trimming and J lost 6 bases; unmatched junction nucleotides: 6. Germline lookup yields CDR1 SGHRS and CDR2 YFSETQ. The CDR3 DNA sequence: TGCGCCAGCAGCTCTGGGACAGGGGGCGCCCCCGGGGAGCTGTTTTTT. It yields the protein CASSSGTGGAPGELFF.

The table lists this clone with a few counts. The J gene is TRBJ1-1, the V gene TRBV29-1; D call uncertain. CDR1 is SQVTM and CDR2 is ANQGSEA in the germline V gene. CDR3 size: 12 residues. Between the trimmed V and J ends, which lost 7 bases and 1 base, there was a span of 10 bases. The CDR3 nucleotides read TGCAGCGGGGGAAAAGGGAACACTGAAGCTTTCTTT. The encoded protein is CSGGKGNTEAFF.

V and J are TRBV5-8 and TRBJ2-3; TRBD2 matches at 7 bases. With V trimmed by 5 bases and J by 2 bases, 17 bases remained unmatched. There are 18 residues in the CDR3. CDR1 is SGHTS, CDR2 YDEGEE, per germline. CDR3 protein: CASSPSLVASGLTDTQYF. CDR3 sequence (DNA): TGTGCCAGCAGTCCGAGCTTAGTCGCTAGCGGACTCACAGATACGCAGTATTTT. Full variable domain (missing parts from reference TRBV5-8 and TRBJ2-3): EAGVTQSPTHLIKTRGQQATLRCSPISGHTSVYWYQQALGLGLQFLLWYDEGEERNRGNFPPRFSGRQFPNYSSELNVNALELEDSALYLCASSPSLVASGLTDTQYFGPGTRLTVL.

This sequence joins TRBV7-8 and TRBJ1-2; 8 bases fit TRBD1. V gave up 5 bases and J gave up 0 bases; unmatched junction bases: 14. Germline assignment: CDR1 SGHVS and CDR2 FQNEAQ. The CDR3 is 18 amino acids. DNA of the CDR3: TGTGCCAGCAGCACCCGGAACAGGGGGATACGCCCTAACTATGGCTACACCTTC. This translates into CASSTRNRGIRPNYGYTF.

This chain links TRBV7-8 with TRBJ2-1; TRBD2 matches 15 bases. This CDR3 comprises 15 residues. Germline CDR1 reads SGHVS; CDR2 reads FQNEAQ. V lost 5 bases, J lost 7 bases, and 3 bases stayed unmatched. The CDR3 protein is CASSKGLAGGNEQFF. The CDR3 DNA follows: TGTGCCAGCAGCAAGGGACTAGCGGGAGGTAATGAGCAGTTCTTC.

V is TRBV5-1 and J is TRBJ2-1; 7 bases are shared with TRBD1. The CDR3 spans 13 residues. Trimming cost V 4 bases and J 10 bases; bases outside gene matches: 8. CDR1 and CDR2 (germline): SGHRS, YFSETQ. CDR3 residues: CASSGTVLSEQFF. CDR3 nucleotide sequence: TGCGCCAGCAGCGGGACAGTCTTATCCGAGCAGTTCTTC.

The chain is built from TRBV28 and TRBJ2-5; 8 nucleotides agree with TRBD1. V lost 5 bases to trimming and J lost 5 bases; unmatched junction nucleotides: 10. Germline lookup yields CDR1 MDHEN and CDR2 SYDVKM. There are 15 residues in the CDR3. CDR3 in amino acids: CASSRVDRDSETQYF. The CDR3 bases are TGTGCCAGCAGTCGGGTGGACAGGGACTCGGAGACCCAGTACTTC.

The chain combines TRBV6-1 with TRBJ1-3; 9 nucleotides match TRBD1. V gave up 4 bases and J gave up 6 bases; unmatched junction bases: 4. CDR1 and CDR2 (germline): MNHNS, SASEGT. This CDR3 has 14 residues. CDR3 nucleotide sequence: TGTGCCAGCAGTGGCAGGACAGGGGAAAACACCATATATTTT. It specifies CASSGRTGENTIYF.

The chain carries TRBV19 and TRBJ2-3, with TRBD2 identical over 10 bases. CDR1 is LNHDA and CDR2 is SQIVND in the germline V gene (reference sequence). With V trimmed by 5 bases and J by 6 bases, 8 bases remained unmatched. The CDR3 totals 15 residues. The CDR3 DNA reads TGTGCCAGTAGTGTCGCAGCGGGGGGGCTGGATACGCAGTATTTT. This translates into CASSVAAGGLDTQYF.